This T cell receptor (beta chain) was profiled in a study of T cell responses to AZD1222 COVID-19 vaccine. In its sample, this clone was seen once. TCRdb's table, derived via immunoSEQ multiplex PCR, lists solely in-frame clones and lacks some. The data hold roughly 150,000 clones, with around 94% observed a single time. The germline V gene encodes CDR1 SGHRS and CDR2 YFSETQ. This CDR3 has 16 residues. V shed 4 bases and J 7 bases; nucleotides not matched to a gene: 13. The sequences come from peripheral blood, collected 28 days after the second AZD1222 dose. This clonotype was obtained from an adult who received the AZD1222 COVID-19 vaccine. V gene TRBV5-1 combines with J gene TRBJ2-1; 8 nucleotides line up with TRBD1. The CDR3 sequence is CASSPRRDRRGNEQFF. CDR3 nucleotides: TGCGCCAGCAGCCCTCGACGGGACAGGAGGGGGAATGAGCAGTTCTTC.